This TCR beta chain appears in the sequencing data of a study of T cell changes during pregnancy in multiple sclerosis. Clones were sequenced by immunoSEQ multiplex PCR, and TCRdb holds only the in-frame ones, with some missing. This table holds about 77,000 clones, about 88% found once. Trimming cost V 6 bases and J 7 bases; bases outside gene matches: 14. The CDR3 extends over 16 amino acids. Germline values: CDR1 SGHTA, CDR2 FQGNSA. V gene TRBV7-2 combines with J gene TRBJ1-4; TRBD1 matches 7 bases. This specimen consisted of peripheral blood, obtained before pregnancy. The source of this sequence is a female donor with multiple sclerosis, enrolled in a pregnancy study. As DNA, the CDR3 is TGTGCCAGCAGTTTCAGGTCGACAGGGTCTGGTGAAAAACTGTTTTTT. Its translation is CASSFRSTGSGEKLFF.